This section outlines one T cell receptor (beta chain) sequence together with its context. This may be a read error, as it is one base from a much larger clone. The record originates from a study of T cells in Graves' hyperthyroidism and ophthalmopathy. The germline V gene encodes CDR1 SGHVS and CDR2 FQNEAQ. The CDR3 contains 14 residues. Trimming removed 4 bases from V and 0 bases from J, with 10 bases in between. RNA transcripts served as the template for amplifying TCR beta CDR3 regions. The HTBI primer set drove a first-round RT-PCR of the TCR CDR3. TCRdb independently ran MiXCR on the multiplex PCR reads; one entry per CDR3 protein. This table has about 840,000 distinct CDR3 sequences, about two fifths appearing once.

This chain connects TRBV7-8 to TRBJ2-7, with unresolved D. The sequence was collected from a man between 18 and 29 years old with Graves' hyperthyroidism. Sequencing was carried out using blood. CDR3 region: CASSSMAGSYEQYF. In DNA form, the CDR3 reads TGTGCCAGCAGCTCGATGGCAGGCTCCTACGAGCAGTACTTC.